Listed here are 10 T cell receptor beta chains from one sample, sequenced in a study of radiotherapy plus CTLA-4 blockade in lung cancer. Only in-frame clones appear in the TCRdb table, and some are missing; sequencing was by immunoSEQ multiplex PCR. Of about 97,000 clones listed, about four fifths are singletons. The starting material was peripheral blood, obtained from a patient treated with radiotherapy plus ipilimumab. Receptor source: a human donor with non-small cell lung cancer who had a partial response to radiotherapy plus ipilimumab. Some clones in this sample may be carry-over from other donors' samples.

J is TRBJ2-2 and V is TRBV5-4, with 9 nucleotides matching TRBD2. CDR1 and CDR2 from the germline V gene are SGHNT and YYREEE (reference sequence). The CDR3 runs 16 residues. V shed 1 base, J shed 7 bases, and the junction held 8 bases outside the gene matches. Written as DNA, the CDR3 is TGTGCCAGCAGCTTGAGGGAAGCGGGAGGACTCGGGGAGCTGTTTTTT. Its protein is CASSLREAGGLGELFF. The variable domain in full, with the rest retrieved from reference TRBV5-4 and TRBJ2-2, is ETGVTQSPTHLIKTRGQQVTLRCSSQSGHNTVSWYQQALGQGPQFIFQYYREEENGRGNFPPRFSGLQFPNYSSELNVNALELDDSALYLCASSLREAGGLGELFFGEGSRLTVL.

The gene calls are TRBV5-5 and TRBJ2-5; TRBD2 is a possible D gene (5 bases). This CDR3 has 12 amino acids. Germline V lookup: CDR1 SGHKS, CDR2 YYEKEE (reference sequence). Trimming took off 2 bases at V and 5 bases at J, with 7 bases between the two ends. The CDR3 is CASSFAGETQYF. The CDR3, as DNA: TGTGCCAGCAGCTTCGCGGGCGAGACCCAGTACTTC.

In its sample, this clone was seen once. This chain joins TRBV28 and TRBJ1-2; D not resolved. Germline V gives CDR1 MDHEN, CDR2 SYDVKM. The germline V and J ends were trimmed by 1 base and 5 bases, with 5 bases remaining between them. This CDR3 comprises 12 residues. The CDR3 loop is CASSLSPYGYTF. The CDR3 DNA is TGTGCCAGCAGTTTATCTCCTTATGGCTACACCTTC.

The genes are TRBV11-2 and TRBJ1-5; possible D gene TRBD1, 6 bases. The CDR3 loop spans 15 amino acids. V was shortened by 3 bases and J by 0 bases, with 9 bases between the two germline ends. Germline CDR1 reads SGHAT; CDR2 reads FQNNGV. The CDR3 is CASSLGTHSNQPQHF. The CDR3 region has the DNA TGTGCCAGCAGCTTGGGGACACATAGCAATCAGCCCCAGCATTTT.

This clone has only a few counts. The V gene is TRBV10-3, the J gene TRBJ2-5; TRBD2 matches 7 bases. The V gene's germline CDR1 is ENHRY and CDR2 SYGVKD. The CDR3 runs 15 residues. With V trimmed by 0 bases and J by 5 bases, 6 bases remained unmatched. In DNA, the CDR3 is TGTGCCATCAGTGAGTCGGGCGGGGGTACGGAGACCCAGTACTTC. Its translation is CAISESGGGTETQYF.

The chain combines TRBV11-2 with TRBJ1-2; D is possibly TRBD1 (5 bases). V was trimmed by 3 bases and J by 5 bases, leaving 10 bases between them. The germline CDR1 and CDR2 sequences are SGHAT and FQNNGV. This CDR3 region has 13 residues. In DNA form, the CDR3 reads TGTGCCAGCAGCTTTGACAGCTTTTATGGCTACACCTTC. It specifies CASSFDSFYGYTF.

This rearrangement joins TRBV4-1 to TRBJ2-5, with TRBD1 identical over 7 bases. Trimming removed 4 bases from V and 5 bases from J; junction bases left unmatched: 7. Germline V gene data show CDR1 as MGHRA and CDR2 as YSYEKL. This CDR3 contains 14 residues. DNA for the CDR3: TGCGCCAGCAGCCCACAGGGGCCAGGGGAGACCCAGTACTTC. Amino acid sequence: CASSPQGPGETQYF.

The chain carries TRBV4-3 and TRBJ2-3; TRBD2 matches 8 bases. Germline V gene sequence: CDR1 LGHNA, CDR2 YSLEER. The CDR3 is 17 residues long. The ends lost 0 bases at V and 1 base at J; junction bases unmatched: 6. CDR3 amino acids: CASSQDLAGGRTDTQYF. The CDR3 DNA reads as TGCGCCAGCAGCCAAGATTTGGCGGGGGGACGCACAGATACGCAGTATTTT.

The genes are TRBV19 and TRBJ2-5, with D possibly TRBD2 on 6 matching bases. Trimming stripped 6 bases from V and 5 bases from J, with 13 bases between. The CDR3 sequence is 13 residues long. Germline V lookup: CDR1 LNHDA, CDR2 SQIVND (reference sequence). This chain's CDR3 is CASSNLAGETQYF. The CDR3 DNA is TGTGCCAGTAGCAACCTGGCGGGGGAGACCCAGTACTTC.

CDR3 amino acids: CASSLVAGGPGELFF. In nucleotides, the CDR3 is TGCGCCAGCAGCTTGGTAGCGGGAGGGCCCGGGGAGCTGTTTTTT. This sequence joins TRBV5-1 and TRBJ2-2; TRBD2 matches at 11 bases. There are 15 residues in the CDR3. With 0 bases clipped from V and 6 bases from J, the junction kept 1 base outside the gene matches. CDR1 and CDR2 from the germline V gene are SGHRS and YFSETQ.